A single count supports the clone carrying this TCR beta chain. The target antigen is unknown. The data were obtained in a study of breast tumors, draining lymph nodes, adjacent tissues. Study-wide results and limits: That most tumor T cells come from lymph nodes remained unproven. Tumors had less TCR diversity than lymph nodes, more than nontumor tissue.

TCRdb re-called the multiplex PCR reads through MiXCR, storing one row per CDR3 protein. The data contain 140,000 to 150,000 distinct CDR3 sequences, 32% of them singletons. Samples came from axillary lymph nodes draining the breast cancer. The sequencing input was axillary lymph node tissue. The clonotype comes from a female donor with breast cancer. Some clones in this sample may be carry-over from other donors' samples.

CDR3 in amino acids: CASSLTGAREQYF. Written as DNA, the CDR3 is TGTGCCAGCAGCTTGACAGGGGCGCGAGAGCAGTACTTC. This chain joins TRBV7-9 and TRBJ2-7; 8 bases agree with TRBD1. Germline V lookup: CDR1 SEHNR, CDR2 FQNEAQ (reference sequence). V dropped 3 bases and J dropped 7; count of bases not matched to a gene: 5. The CDR3 is made up of 13 amino acids.